This entry is about one T cell receptor beta chain. Its antigen is unknown. Trimming took off 5 bases at V and 10 bases at J, with 9 bases between the two ends. CDR3 length equals 12 residues. Germline CDR1 and CDR2: SGHTA and FQGNSA. The data derive from a study of PD-L1 blockade in urothelial cancer. Study-level information: About nine tenths of the roughly 29 patients comprised males who had bladder-origin urothelial cancer. Researchers looked at the blood 3 weeks (second dose) and 6 weeks after treatment began. General study points: The study found that durable-benefit patients expanded tumor-associated blood clones more at 3 weeks.

Pretreatment sampling and on-treatment sampling together yielded between 1 and 8 samples for each patient. Assay used: immunoSEQ multiplex PCR; TCRdb lists only in-frame clones, some missing. The sample yields roughly 39,000 clones, roughly 90% seen once. The genes are TRBV7-2 and TRBJ1-6; TRBD1 might be the D (5 bases). This clonotype was sampled from a man aged 55 to 70 with urothelial cancer. The sequences come from PBMCs, collected around atezolizumab (anti-PD-L1) treatment. CDR3 nucleotide sequence: TGTGCCAGCAGCCCAAGACAGTCACCCCTCCACTTT. It translates to CASSPRQSPLHF.